This TCR beta chain was obtained from a study of blood T cells in healthy people across ages. Regarding the study as a whole: Long-lived donors exceeded aged donors in naive CD4+ cells and diversity. TCR beta diversity, measured per million T cells, fell in a roughly linear way with age. With naive T cell percentage, TCR beta diversity showed a strong correlation. Researchers said unsorted PBMCs prevented a conclusive naive versus antigen-experienced comparison.

This clonotype was observed a few times. As yet, its antigen is unknown. This CDR3 is 14 amino acids long. Germline CDR1 reads DFQATT; CDR2 reads SNEGSKA (reference sequence). V gave up 3 bases and J gave up 2 bases, with 12 bases separating them. For the second PCR, which ran for roughly 7 to 11 cycles, a sample-barcoded 5' primer and a J-beta primer mix were used. MiXCR was run by TCRdb on the 5' RACE reads, yielding one entry per CDR3 protein. The sample includes 950,000 to 1,200,000 distinct CDR3 sequences, more than 30% of them seen just once. The TCR originated in a man aged 18-30 years in good health. Sequencing was performed on blood. The V and J genes are TRBV20-1 and TRBJ2-3, with D tentatively TRBD1 (5 bases). The CDR3, as DNA: TGCAGTGCTAGGGCGACAGAGTTCACAGATACGCAGTATTTT. Amino acid sequence: CSARATEFTDTQYF.